Listed here is a single T cell receptor (beta chain). This clonotype was found a few times. What this receptor recognizes is not known. Within one base of it there is no much larger clone, and no base qualities were kept. There are 17 amino acids in the CDR3, from cysteine to phenylalanine inclusive. Of all the DNA, just the CDR3 is kept, 51 bases in frame from base 1. The trim is 3 bases for V and 0 bases for J, with a gap of 15 bases between the germline ends. The germline V gene supplies CDR1 MDHEN and CDR2 SYDVKM. The receptor library was made with 5' RACE. This sample was sequenced with an Illumina HiSeq 2500. A second roughly 6 to 12 cycle PCR used a sample-barcoded 5' primer and a J-beta primer mix. A unique molecular identifier was introduced onto each TCR beta cDNA molecule by a template-switch 5' adaptor carrying 12 random nucleotides. Each sample yielded at least 3 million CDR3-containing paired-end reads. First-strand cDNA was synthesized from all RNA with the Mint cDNA synthesis kit, primed by a TRBC-specific oligonucleotide. All cDNA was treated with uracil-DNA glycosylase and then went through a first 18-cycle PCR with the universal primers M1SS and BC2_uni_R. On the study's bioinformatics: For normalization, 1 million high-quality reads were randomly selected from each sample, with every read carrying a distinct molecular identifier. Instead of being binned into consensus sequences, reads with shared molecular identifiers were discarded. CDR3 identification, clonotype clustering and error correction used MiTCR with a Q25 quality threshold and the strictest error-elimination algorithm. A nonparametric unseen species model with Euler transformation was used to estimate lower-bound total TCR beta diversity. Through fastp at Q25 and MiXCR, TCRdb rebuilt clones from the public reads, retaining in-frame beta chains. All rows with the same CDR3 protein become a single entry with the most common DNA and genes. The authors' filters were not applied to this entry. This sample has around 1,600,000 distinct CDR3 sequences in its table, and roughly 43% of those were observed once. In total, the top ten clones hold over 3.5% of the sample.

The sample is drawn from a study of blood T cells in healthy people across ages (dated by TCRdb to the mid-2010s). Broadly, across the study: In model experiments, template switching captured about one uniquely barcoded TCR beta cDNA molecule for every two T cells. Using deep sequencing normalized with unique cDNA molecular identifiers, the study measured how TCR beta repertoire diversity changes with age. Four age groups were formed from the donors: young (average about 16 years), middle-aged (approximately 40), aged (approximately 60) and long-lived (around 80). Using the same blood draw, the study looked at two additional independent replicas of 1 million unique cDNA reads for two donors, one aged 18 to 30 and the other aged 80 or older. To avoid experimental bias, donors of different ages were spread randomly across the sequencing lanes.

General conclusions and limits of the study: Bulk unsorted PBMC profiling prevented conclusive comparison of naive and antigen-experienced compartments. A strong correlation was found between observed TCR beta diversity and the percentage of naive T cells measured by flow cytometry. Because donor CMV infection status was unknown, age-related changes in expanded clonotypes were potentially confounded. Total diversity estimates from one million sequenced T cells were considered lower bounds and underestimates. As age increased, observed TCR beta diversity per million T cells dropped in a roughly linear way, and a significant reduction was already evident by age about 40. Compared with the aged group, more naive CD4+ T cells, fewer expanded clones and increased TCR diversity were shown by the long-lived group, suggesting age selection.

The 39 donors, aged about 6 to 95 years, were systemically healthy Caucasian individuals from Russia. Around 9.8 milliliters of peripheral blood were collected from each donor into EDTA-treated Vacutainer tubes. Ficoll-Paque density-gradient centrifugation was used to isolate PBMCs, with at least 6.5 million per sample. Trizol reagent was used to extract total RNA from the PBMCs, yielding at least 5.5 micrograms per sample. For every donor, an aliquot of PBMCs went through flow cytometry to measure the percentages of naive CD45RAhigh/CD27high T cells. Sequencing was carried out using blood. In this chain, TRBV28 is recombined with TRBJ2-1; a tentative D match to TRBD1 spans 5 bases. This TCR came from a woman aged 18-29 years in good health. At the DNA level, the sequence is TGTGCCAGCAGTTTGCCCCGCCGACAGATCTCCTACAATGAGCAGTTCTTC. Translated, it gives CASSLPRRQISYNEQFF.